These T cell receptor beta chains were read from a single sample in a study of blood T cell repertoires in COVID-19. Libraries were prepared by immunoSEQ multiplex PCR; TCRdb keeps only in-frame clonotypes and omits some of them. The sample has some 150,000 clones, around 82% seen once. The sample comprised peripheral blood. The receptors derive from a woman in her forties or fifties with acute or convalescent COVID-19. Both conserved end residues are trimmed from each CDR3. Each record gives: J gene, V gene, CDR3 protein.

>TRBJ2-2|TRBV3-1/TRBV3-2
ASSQAGTSDTGELF
>TRBJ2-3|TRBV9
ASSVSEGGVDTQY
>TRBJ2-5|TRBV6-5
ASSLQSSGGETQY
>TRBJ2-1|TRBV4-3
ASSQDGPSGGAEDEQF
>TRBJ1-5|TRBV6-6
ASTGQGIGQPQH
>TRBJ1-2|TRBV6-5
ASSYSGGDGYT
>TRBJ1-3|TRBV14
ASSQTQGSTGNTIY
>TRBJ1-1|TRBV4-3
ASSQTGQPNTEAF
>TRBJ2-3|TRBV30
AWSSTGQPTDTQY
>TRBJ1-5|TRBV19
ASNAGGNQPQH
>TRBJ2-6|TRBV27
ASSSPRDTSGANVLT
>TRBJ2-1|TRBV2
ASRDRGFLNEQF